The 5 T cell receptor beta chains below come from one sample, sequenced in a study of cytomegalovirus exposure and HLA in healthy donors. The PCR contained 60 Vbeta and 13 Jbeta primers. Sequenced by immunoSEQ multiplex PCR; TCRdb stores in-frame clones only, minus some. Of about 190,000 clones listed, 70% to 75% are singletons. The specimen sequenced was PBMCs. Receptors were obtained from a woman aged 25 to 39 in good health and CMV-seropositive.

This clone was detected a few times. V is TRBV15 and J is TRBJ2-7; tentative D call: TRBD1 (6 bases). CDR1 and CDR2 from the germline V gene are LNHNV and YYDKDF (reference sequence). This CDR3 comprises 15 residues. V lost 0 bases to trimming and J lost 5 bases, with 14 bases between them. Here the CDR3 DNA reads TGTGCCACCAGCAGAGATTTCAGGGGAAACCACGAGCAGTACTTC. Amino acid sequence: CATSRDFRGNHEQYF.

This clone occurred a few times. CDR3 residues: CASSLSGTPEAFF. DNA of the CDR3: TGTGCCAGCAGTTTATCAGGGACACCTGAAGCTTTCTTT. The chain employs TRBV28 and TRBJ1-1; D is possibly TRBD1 (6 bases). The germline V gene encodes CDR1 MDHEN and CDR2 SYDVKM. This CDR3 region has 13 residues. V shed 1 base and J shed 6 bases, with 9 bases lying between them. The full variable domain, its missing parts supplied by reference TRBV28 and TRBJ1-1, is DVKVTQSSRYLVKRTGEKVFLECVQDMDHENMFWYRQDPGLGLRLIYFSYDVKMKEKGDIPEGYSVSREKKERFSLILESASTNQTSMYLCASSLSGTPEAFFGQGTRLTVV.

V is TRBV5-5 and J is TRBJ2-7; 7 bases match TRBD1. The CDR3 sequence is 14 residues long. Trimming took 2 bases from V and 4 from J; bases not matched to a gene: 6. Looked up from germline, CDR1 is SGHKS and CDR2 is YYEKEE (reference sequence). CDR3 sequence reads: CASSFEGQSYEQYF. The DNA for the CDR3 is TGTGCCAGCAGCTTTGAGGGACAGAGTTACGAGCAGTACTTC.

The chain recombines TRBV10-3 with TRBJ2-5; TRBD2 aligns across 7 bases. The CDR3 sequence is 18 residues long. Germline CDR1 is ENHRY and CDR2 is SYGVKD. J gave up 4 bases and V 7 bases, and 21 bases lay outside the gene matches. The CDR3 region has the DNA TGTGCCATCATCCGGCCCCGAGCCTGGACTAGAGGGGTAGAGACCCAGTACTTC. Translation: CAIIRPRAWTRGVETQYF.

The chain recombines TRBV28 with TRBJ1-2; tentatively, D is TRBD1 (6 bases). Trimming pared 3 bases from V and 0 bases from J, leaving 17 bases between. The CDR3 has 17 residues. The germline V gene encodes CDR1 MDHEN and CDR2 SYDVKM. This CDR3 is CASSLLAVDSSNYGYTF. Written as DNA, the CDR3 is TGTGCCAGCAGTTTGTTGGCGGTGGACAGCTCTAACTATGGCTACACCTTC.